A single sample gave rise to the 8 T cell receptor beta chains below, sequenced in a study of CD8+CD57+ T cells in acquired aplastic anemia (dated by TCRdb to 2017 to 2018). TCRdb shows the sequencer as Illumina HiSeq 2000. Genomic DNA served as template for TCR beta VDJ combination and CDR3 sequence profiling. TCRdb's own reprocessing of the public reads used fastp at Q25 and MiXCR and kept productive beta chains. Here each entry gathers all rows of one CDR3 protein and keeps the most common genes and DNA. Here the sample has about 190,000 distinct CDR3 sequences; around 65% occur a single time. The biggest ten clones account for about half of the sample. The sequenced sample consisted of sorted CD4+, CD8+, or CD8+CD57+ T cells (not recorded which) from PBMCs. The source of these receptors is a human donor with severe aplastic anemia or a healthy control (not recorded which).

There are many counts of this clonotype. J is TRBJ2-1 and V is TRBV9; D may be TRBD1 or TRBD2 (6 bases each). The CDR3 runs to 14 residues. V was pared by 3 bases and J by 5 bases, with 12 bases between. CDR1 and CDR2 (germline): SGDLS, YYNGEE. The DNA of the CDR3 is TGTGCCAGCAGCGGGGGGGCGGTCCACAATGAGCAGTTCTTC. It codes for CASSGGAVHNEQFF.

The gene calls are TRBV2 and TRBJ2-5; 12 positions match TRBD2. The CDR3 is made up of 15 amino acids. The junction had 4 bases not matched to a gene; V was cut back by 7 bases and J by 1 base. The germline V gene encodes CDR1 SNHLY and CDR2 FYNNEI. The CDR3 coding sequence is TGTGCCAGCACCCGACTAGCGGGGGTCCAAGAGACCCAGTACTTC. Its protein product is CASTRLAGVQETQYF.

This clonotype turned up a few times. The chain carries TRBV20-1 and TRBJ1-6; 8 positions match TRBD1. Germline-derived CDR1 and CDR2 are DFQATT and SNEGSKA (reference sequence). After removal of 5 bases from V and 10 bases from J, the junction contained 10 bases not matched to a gene. The CDR3 has 14 residues. CDR3 in amino acids: CSAPLGQGGSPLHF. CDR3 in DNA: TGCAGTGCTCCGCTTGGACAGGGAGGATCACCCCTCCACTTT.

This clonotype came up many times. The J gene is TRBJ2-2, the V gene TRBV4-3, with D perhaps matching TRBD1 or TRBD2 (5 bases each). The V gene's germline CDR1 is LGHNA and CDR2 YSLEER. The CDR3 has 15 amino acids. Deletions cut 5 bases from V and 0 bases from J, with 10 bases between. The CDR3 coding sequence is TGCGCCAGCAGCTCGGGGCTTACGAACACCGGGGAGCTGTTTTTT. Its translation is CASSSGLTNTGELFF.

This clonotype was seen at least ten times. The genes are TRBV11-2 and TRBJ2-3, with 8 bases matching TRBD1. CDR3 size: 16 residues. The germline gives CDR1 SGHAT, CDR2 FQNNGV. V lost 1 base to trimming and J lost 4 bases; unmatched junction nucleotides: 7. CDR3 amino acids: CASSLVLDRVADTQYF. CDR3 bases: TGTGCCAGCAGCTTAGTCCTGGACAGGGTCGCAGATACGCAGTATTTT.

This clonotype was seen ten or more times. The gene calls are TRBV7-6 and TRBJ1-2, with D tentatively TRBD1 (5 bases). CDR3 length equals 15 residues. V lost 1 base and J lost 4, with 13 bases in between. The V gene's germline CDR1 is SGHVS and CDR2 FNYEAQ. CDR3 in amino acids: CASSLGGRVGYGYTF. The CDR3 DNA reads as TGTGCCAGCAGCTTAGGTGGCAGGGTAGGCTATGGCTACACCTTC.

As for this clonotype: This clone may be a read error of a much larger clone one base away. The chain links TRBV4-3 to TRBJ2-2; 7 positions match TRBD2. Germline V gene data show CDR1 as LGHNA and CDR2 as YSLEER. This CDR3 has 16 residues. The DNA of the CDR3 is TGCGCCAGCAGCCGGGTTTTCAGGCCGGACGGCGGGGGGCTGTTTTTT. Its translation is CASSRVFRPDGGGLFF.

This clonotype was seen repeatedly, ten times or more. The chain recombines TRBV2 with TRBJ1-6; no firm D call. The CDR3 is 15 residues long. Looked up from germline, CDR1 is SNHLY and CDR2 is FYNNEI. Trimming cost V 2 bases and J 8 bases, with 13 bases left between them. The CDR3 DNA follows: TGTGCCAGCAGTGAAAGTACAGTGTCGGATTCACCCCTCCACTTT. Translating it yields CASSESTVSDSPLHF.